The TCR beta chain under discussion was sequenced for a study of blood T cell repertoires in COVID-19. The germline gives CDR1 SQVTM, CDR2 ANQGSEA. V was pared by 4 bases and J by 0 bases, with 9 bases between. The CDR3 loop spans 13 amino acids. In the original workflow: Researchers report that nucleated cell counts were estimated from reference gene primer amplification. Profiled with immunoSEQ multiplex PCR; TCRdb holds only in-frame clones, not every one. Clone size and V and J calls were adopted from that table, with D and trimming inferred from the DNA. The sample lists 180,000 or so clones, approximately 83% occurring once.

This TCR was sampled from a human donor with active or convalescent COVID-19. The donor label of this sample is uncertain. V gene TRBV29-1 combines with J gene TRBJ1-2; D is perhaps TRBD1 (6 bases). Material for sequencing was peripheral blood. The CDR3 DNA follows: TGCAGCGTTGCGGACAGCTCTAACTATGGCTACACCTTC. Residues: CSVADSSNYGYTF.